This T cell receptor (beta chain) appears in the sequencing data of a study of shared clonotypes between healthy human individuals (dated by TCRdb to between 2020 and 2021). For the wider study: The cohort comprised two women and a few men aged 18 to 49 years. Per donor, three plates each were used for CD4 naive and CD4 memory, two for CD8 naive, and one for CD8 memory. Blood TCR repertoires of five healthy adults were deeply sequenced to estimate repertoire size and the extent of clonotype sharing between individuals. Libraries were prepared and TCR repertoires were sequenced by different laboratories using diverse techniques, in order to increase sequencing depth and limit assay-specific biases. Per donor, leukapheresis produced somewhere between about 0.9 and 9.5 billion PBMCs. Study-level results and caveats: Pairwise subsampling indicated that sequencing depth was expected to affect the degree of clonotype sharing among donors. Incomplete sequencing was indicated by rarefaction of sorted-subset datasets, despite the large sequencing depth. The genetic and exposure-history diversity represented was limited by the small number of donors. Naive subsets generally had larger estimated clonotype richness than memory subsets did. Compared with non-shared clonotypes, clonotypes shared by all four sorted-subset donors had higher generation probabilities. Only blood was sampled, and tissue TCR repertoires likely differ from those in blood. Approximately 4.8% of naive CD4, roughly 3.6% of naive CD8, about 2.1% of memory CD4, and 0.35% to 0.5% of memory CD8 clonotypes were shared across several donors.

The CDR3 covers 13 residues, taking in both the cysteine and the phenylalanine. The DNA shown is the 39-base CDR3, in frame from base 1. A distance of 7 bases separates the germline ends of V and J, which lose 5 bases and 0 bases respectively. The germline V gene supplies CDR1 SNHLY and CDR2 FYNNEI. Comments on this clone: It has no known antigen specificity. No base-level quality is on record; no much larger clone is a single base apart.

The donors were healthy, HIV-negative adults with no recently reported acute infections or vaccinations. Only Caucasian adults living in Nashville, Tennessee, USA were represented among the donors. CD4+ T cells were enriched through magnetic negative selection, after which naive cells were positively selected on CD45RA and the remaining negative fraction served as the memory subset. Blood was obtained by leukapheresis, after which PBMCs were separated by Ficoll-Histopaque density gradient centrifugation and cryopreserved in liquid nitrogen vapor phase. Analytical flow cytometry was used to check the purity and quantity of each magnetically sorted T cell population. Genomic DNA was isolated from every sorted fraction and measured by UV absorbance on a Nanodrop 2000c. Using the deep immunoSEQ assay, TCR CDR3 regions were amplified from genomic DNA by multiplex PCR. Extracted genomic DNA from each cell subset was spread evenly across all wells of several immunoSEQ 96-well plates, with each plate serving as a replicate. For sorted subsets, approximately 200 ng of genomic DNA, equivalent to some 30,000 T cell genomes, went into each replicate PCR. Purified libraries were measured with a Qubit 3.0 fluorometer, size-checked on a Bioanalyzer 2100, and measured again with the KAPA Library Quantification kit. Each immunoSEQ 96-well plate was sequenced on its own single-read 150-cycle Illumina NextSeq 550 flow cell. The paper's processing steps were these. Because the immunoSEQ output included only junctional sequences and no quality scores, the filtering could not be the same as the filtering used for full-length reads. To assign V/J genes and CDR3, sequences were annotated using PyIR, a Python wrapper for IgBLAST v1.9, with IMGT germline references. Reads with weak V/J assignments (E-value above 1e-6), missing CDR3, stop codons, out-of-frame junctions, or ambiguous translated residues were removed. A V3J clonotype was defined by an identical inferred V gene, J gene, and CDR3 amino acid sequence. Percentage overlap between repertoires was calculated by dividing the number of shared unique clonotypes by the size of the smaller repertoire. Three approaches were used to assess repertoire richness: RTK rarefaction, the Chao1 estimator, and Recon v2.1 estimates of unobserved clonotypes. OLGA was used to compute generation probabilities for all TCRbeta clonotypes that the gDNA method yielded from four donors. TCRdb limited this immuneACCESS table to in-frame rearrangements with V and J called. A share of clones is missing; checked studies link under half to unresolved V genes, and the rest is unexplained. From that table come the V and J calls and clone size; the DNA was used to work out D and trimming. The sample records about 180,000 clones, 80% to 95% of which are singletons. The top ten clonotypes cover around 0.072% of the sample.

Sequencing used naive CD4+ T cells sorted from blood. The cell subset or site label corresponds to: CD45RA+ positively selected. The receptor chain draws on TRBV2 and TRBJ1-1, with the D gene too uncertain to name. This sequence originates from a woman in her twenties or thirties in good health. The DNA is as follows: TGTGCCAGCAGTTTCGAAATGAACACTGAAGCTTTCTTT. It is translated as CASSFEMNTEAFF.